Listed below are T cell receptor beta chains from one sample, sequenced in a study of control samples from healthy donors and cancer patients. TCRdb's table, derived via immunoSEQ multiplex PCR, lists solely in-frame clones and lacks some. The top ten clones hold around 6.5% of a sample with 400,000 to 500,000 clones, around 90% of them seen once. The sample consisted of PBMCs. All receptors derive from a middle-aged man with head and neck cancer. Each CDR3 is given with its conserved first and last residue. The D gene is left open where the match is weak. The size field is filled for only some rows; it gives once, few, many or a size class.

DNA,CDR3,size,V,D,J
TGTGCCAGCAGTTACCTGGATGAGACCCAGTACTTC,CASSYLDETQYF,-,TRBV6-2/TRBV6-3,-,TRBJ2-5
TGTGCCAGCAGTTTAGTTCAGAGCTCCTACGAGCAGTACTTC,CASSLVQSSYEQYF,-,TRBV27,-,TRBJ2-7
TGTGCCAGCAGTGTACCGCTAGGACAGGGAGTCTACAATGAGCAGTTCTTC,CASSVPLGQGVYNEQFF,-,TRBV2,TRBD1,TRBJ2-1
TGTGCCATCAGTGAGCCCTCGGGGGTGACCGGCCGTAAGTTCTTC,CAISEPSGVTGRKFF,-,TRBV10-3,-,TRBJ2-1
TGTGCCACCAGCAGGTCCGAAGGCTCTGGGAACTATGGCTACACCTTC,CATSRSEGSGNYGYTF,-,TRBV15,-,TRBJ1-2
TGTGCCAGAAGGTCCCGGGACAGGGATTCACCCCTCCACTTT,CARRSRDRDSPLHF,-,TRBV5-3,TRBD1,TRBJ1-6
TGTGCCAGCAGCGGCCGGGACAGGGCTTCCGAGCAGTACTTC,CASSGRDRASEQYF,few,TRBV9,TRBD1,TRBJ2-7
TGTGCCAGCAGCAAACGGAGACCTAATGAAAAACTGTTTTTT,CASSKRRPNEKLFF,-,TRBV7-2,-,TRBJ1-4
TGTGCCAGCAGCACGGACAGGTTGAGCACTGAAGCTTTCTTT,CASSTDRLSTEAFF,-,TRBV11-2,TRBD1,TRBJ1-1
TGTGCCAGCAGCACGCCCAGCGTTGAGACCCAGTACTTC,CASSTPSVETQYF,-,TRBV7-2,-,TRBJ2-5
TGTGCCAGCAAGGGGGCTAGTTCGCCGGGGGAGCTGTTTTTT,CASKGASSPGELFF,-,TRBV5-4,TRBD1,TRBJ2-2
TGTGCCAGTAGTATATTTGGGGTTTACGAGCAGTACTTC,CASSIFGVYEQYF,-,TRBV19,-,TRBJ2-7
TGTGCCATCAGTGGGTCAGCGGGAGTCGGAGAGCAGTACTTC,CAISGSAGVGEQYF,-,TRBV10-3,TRBD2,TRBJ2-7
TGCGCCAGCAGTGAGGTCAGGGGGTGGTATGGCTACACCTTC,CASSEVRGWYGYTF,-,TRBV10-2,TRBD1,TRBJ1-2
TGTGCCAGCAGCTTGTCCCAGCGGCCCACCACAGATACGCAGTATTTT,CASSLSQRPTTDTQYF,-,TRBV5-8,-,TRBJ2-3
TGTGCCATCAGCGGAGACAGGTCCCCCTACGAGCAGTACTTC,CAISGDRSPYEQYF,-,TRBV10-3,-,TRBJ2-7
TGTGCCAGCACCGCACCGGCTGTTTCCTACGAGCAGTACTTC,CASTAPAVSYEQYF,few,TRBV28,-,TRBJ2-7
TGTGCCAGTAGTTATGTCCCAGGGGGAAGCTATGGCTACACCTTC,CASSYVPGGSYGYTF,-,TRBV19,TRBD1,TRBJ1-2
TGTGCCAGTAGTATATCCAGGGGCACCGGGGAGCTGTTTTTT,CASSISRGTGELFF,-,TRBV19,-,TRBJ2-2
TGTGCCAGCAGCTTCACCGGGGAGCTGTTTTTT,CASSFTGELFF,-,TRBV7-8,-,TRBJ2-2
TGTGCCAGTAGTATAGATGGGGGGACCTACAATGAGCAGTTCTTC,CASSIDGGTYNEQFF,once,TRBV19,-,TRBJ2-1
TGTGCCAGCAGTGAAGTAGGAGTAGCGGGCTACGAGCAGTACTTC,CASSEVGVAGYEQYF,-,TRBV2,TRBD2,TRBJ2-7
TGCGCCAGCAGCTTGGGGGCTAGCGGGCGTCTCGCGGGTACGCAGTATTTT,CASSLGASGRLAGTQYF,-,TRBV5-1,TRBD2,TRBJ2-3
TGTGCCAGCAGCTTAGCGGGATCAGGGGTCGAGACCCAGTACTTC,CASSLAGSGVETQYF,-,TRBV7-8,-,TRBJ2-5
TGCGCCAGCAGCCAATTATTTATAGATCAGCCCCAGCATTTT,CASSQLFIDQPQHF,-,TRBV4-1,-,TRBJ1-5
TGTGCCAGCAGCGTCGACTCGGGTCGGGCGAACACCGGGGAGCTGTTTTTT,CASSVDSGRANTGELFF,-,TRBV9,-,TRBJ2-2
TGTGCCAGCAGCGTAGGACTAGCGGGAAGCTATGAGCAGTTCTTC,CASSVGLAGSYEQFF,-,TRBV9,TRBD2,TRBJ2-1
TGTGCCAGCTCACCATCGACGGGGAACACTGAAGCTTTCTTT,CASSPSTGNTEAFF,-,TRBV18,-,TRBJ1-1
TGTGCCAGCAGTTTTCCTGATGGCTACACCTTC,CASSFPDGYTF,-,TRBV6-6,-,TRBJ1-2
TGTGCCAGCAGCCTTTGGGACAGCCGGAGCAATCAGCCCCAGCATTTT,CASSLWDSRSNQPQHF,-,TRBV6-2/TRBV6-3,TRBD1,TRBJ1-5
TGTGCCAGCAGTTACGGTACCCGGACACCCCACTATGGCTACACCTTC,CASSYGTRTPHYGYTF,-,TRBV6-5,-,TRBJ1-2
TGTGCCAGCAGCTTACAGGGGGGGCGAACAGATACGCAGTATTTT,CASSLQGGRTDTQYF,-,TRBV7-3,-,TRBJ2-3
TGTGCCAGCAGTTATAGGACAGATGGCTACACCTTC,CASSYRTDGYTF,-,TRBV9,-,TRBJ1-2
TGTGCCAGCAGTTTGGGGGAGACCCAGTACTTC,CASSLGETQYF,-,TRBV27,-,TRBJ2-5
TGTGCCAGCAGTTACTCGATCGGGATCTCCTATTTAGGTTTCTTT,CASSYSIGISYLGFF,-,TRBV6-6,-,TRBJ1-1
TGTGCCAGCAGCGTAGATCTCAGTCCCCACAATGAGCAGTTCTTC,CASSVDLSPHNEQFF,-,TRBV9,-,TRBJ2-1
TGTGCCAGCAGCCCCTCAGTGGGAGGGTACAATGAGCAGTTCTTC,CASSPSVGGYNEQFF,-,TRBV14,TRBD2,TRBJ2-1
TGTGCCAGCAGTTTTTACCACCAGGGACAGGGACATGGCTACACCTTC,CASSFYHQGQGHGYTF,once,TRBV28,TRBD1,TRBJ1-2
TGTGCCAGCAGCTATGGTAACTCTGGGGCCAACGTCCTGACTTTC,CASSYGNSGANVLTF,-,TRBV3-1/TRBV3-2,-,TRBJ2-6
TGTGCCTGGAGTGTGGGGAGGGATGGAGAGACCCAGTACTTC,CAWSVGRDGETQYF,-,TRBV30,TRBD2,TRBJ2-5
TGTGCCAGCAGTGAAGCGGACGAGGGTGGTCAGCCCCAGCATTTT,CASSEADEGGQPQHF,few,TRBV6-1,-,TRBJ1-5
TGTGCCAGCAGCTCCTTAGGGATGGGACAAGGGAACACTGAAGCTTTCTTT,CASSSLGMGQGNTEAFF,-,TRBV11-2,-,TRBJ1-1
TGTGCCAGCAGCGCCATGGGGGGAACCTCCTACTACGAGCAGTACTTC,CASSAMGGTSYYEQYF,-,TRBV9,-,TRBJ2-7
TGCGCCAGCTCGGCACAGGGGGCTAGCAATCAGCCCCAGCATTTT,CASSAQGASNQPQHF,-,TRBV5-1,TRBD1,TRBJ1-5
TGTGCCATCAGTGGGGTATCGGGTGGCTACACCTTC,CAISGVSGGYTF,-,TRBV10-3,-,TRBJ1-2
TGTGCCATCTCGGGGGATACCTACGAGCAGTACTTC,CAISGDTYEQYF,-,TRBV10-3,-,TRBJ2-7